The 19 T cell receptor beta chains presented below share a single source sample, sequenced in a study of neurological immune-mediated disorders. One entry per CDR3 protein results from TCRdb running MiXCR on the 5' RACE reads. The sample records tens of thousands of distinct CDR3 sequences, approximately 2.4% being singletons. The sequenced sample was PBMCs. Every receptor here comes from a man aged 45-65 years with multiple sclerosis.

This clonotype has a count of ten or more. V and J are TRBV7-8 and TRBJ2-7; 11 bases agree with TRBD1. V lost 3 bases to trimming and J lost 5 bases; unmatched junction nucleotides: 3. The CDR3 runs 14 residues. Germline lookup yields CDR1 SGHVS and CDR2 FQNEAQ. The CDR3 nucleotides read TGTGCCAGCAGCTTCGGACAGGGGGCTGACGAGCAGTACTTC. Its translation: CASSFGQGADEQYF.

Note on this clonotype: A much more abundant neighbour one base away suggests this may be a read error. Here the CDR3 DNA reads TGTGCCAGCAGCGTCCGGGAAAGGGGGGACGAGCAGTACTTC. This sequence encodes CASSVRERGDEQYF. This rearrangement joins TRBV9 to TRBJ2-7, with D perhaps assigned TRBD1 or TRBD2 (6 bases each). This CDR3 is built from 14 residues. Germline assignment: CDR1 SGDLS and CDR2 YYNGEE. Trimming removed 2 bases from V and 5 bases from J, with 14 bases in between.

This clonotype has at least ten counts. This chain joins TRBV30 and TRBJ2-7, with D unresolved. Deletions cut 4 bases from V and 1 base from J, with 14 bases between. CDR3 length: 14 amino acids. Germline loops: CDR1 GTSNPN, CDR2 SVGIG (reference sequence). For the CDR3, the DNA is TGTGCCTGGAAACCCGGTGGCTTATCCTACGAGCAGTACTTC. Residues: CAWKPGGLSYEQYF. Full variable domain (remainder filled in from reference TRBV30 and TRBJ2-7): SQTIHQWPATLVQPVGSPLSLECTVEGTSNPNLYWYRQAAGRGLQLLFYSVGIGQISSEVPQNLSASRPQDRQFILSSKKLLLSDSGFYLCAWKPGGLSYEQYFGPGTRLTVT.

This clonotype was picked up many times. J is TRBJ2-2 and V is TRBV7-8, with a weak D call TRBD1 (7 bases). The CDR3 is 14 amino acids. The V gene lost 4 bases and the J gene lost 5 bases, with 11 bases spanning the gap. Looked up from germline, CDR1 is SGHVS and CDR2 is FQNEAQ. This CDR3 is CASSSQGGTGELFF. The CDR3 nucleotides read TGTGCCAGCAGCTCGCAGGGGGGAACCGGGGAGCTGTTTTTT.

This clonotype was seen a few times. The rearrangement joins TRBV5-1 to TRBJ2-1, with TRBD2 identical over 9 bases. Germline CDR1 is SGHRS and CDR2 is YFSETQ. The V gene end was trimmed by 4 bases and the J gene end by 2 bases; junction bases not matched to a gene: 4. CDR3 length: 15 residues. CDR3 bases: TGCGCCAGCAGCCAAGCGGGGGGTACCTACAATGAGCAGTTCTTC. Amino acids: CASSQAGGTYNEQFF.

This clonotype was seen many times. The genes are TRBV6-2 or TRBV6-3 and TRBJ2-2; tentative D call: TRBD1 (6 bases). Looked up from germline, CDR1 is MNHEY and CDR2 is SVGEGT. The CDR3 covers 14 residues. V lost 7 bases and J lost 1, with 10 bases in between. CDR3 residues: CASTGVLNTGELFF. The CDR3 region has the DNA TGTGCCAGCACAGGGGTATTGAACACCGGGGAGCTGTTTTTT.

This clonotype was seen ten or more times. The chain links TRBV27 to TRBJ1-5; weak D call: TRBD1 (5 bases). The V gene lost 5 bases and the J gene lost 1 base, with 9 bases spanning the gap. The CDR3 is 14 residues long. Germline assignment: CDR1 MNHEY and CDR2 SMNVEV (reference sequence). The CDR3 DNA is TGTGCCAGCAGTCCCGGGGGGAGCAATCAGCCCCAGCATTTT. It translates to CASSPGGSNQPQHF.

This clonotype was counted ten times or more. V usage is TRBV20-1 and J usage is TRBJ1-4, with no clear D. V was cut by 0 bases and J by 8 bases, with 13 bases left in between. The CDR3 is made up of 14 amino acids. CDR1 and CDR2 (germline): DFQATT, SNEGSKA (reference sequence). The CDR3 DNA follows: TGCAGTGCTAGAGATCAATCCATTGGGGAAAAACTGTTTTTT. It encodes CSARDQSIGEKLFF.

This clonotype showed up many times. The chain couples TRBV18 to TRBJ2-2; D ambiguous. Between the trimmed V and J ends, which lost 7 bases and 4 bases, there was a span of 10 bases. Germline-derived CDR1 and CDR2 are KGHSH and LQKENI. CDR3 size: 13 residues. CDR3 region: CASFWGITGELFF. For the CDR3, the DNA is TGTGCCAGCTTCTGGGGAATCACCGGGGAGCTGTTTTTT. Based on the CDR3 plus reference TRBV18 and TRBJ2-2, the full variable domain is NAGVMQNPRHLVRRRGQEARLRCSPMKGHSHVYWYRQLPEEGLKFMVYLQKENIIDESGMPKERFSAEFPKEGPSILRIQQVVRGDSAAYFCASFWGITGELFFGEGSRLTVL.

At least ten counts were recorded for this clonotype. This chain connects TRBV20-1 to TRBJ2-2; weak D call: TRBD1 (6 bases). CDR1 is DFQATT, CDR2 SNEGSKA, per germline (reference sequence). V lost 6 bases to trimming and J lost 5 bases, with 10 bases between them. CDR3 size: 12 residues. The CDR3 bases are TGCAGTGCGGGGGCTAGTACCGGGGAGCTGTTTTTT. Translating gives CSAGASTGELFF.

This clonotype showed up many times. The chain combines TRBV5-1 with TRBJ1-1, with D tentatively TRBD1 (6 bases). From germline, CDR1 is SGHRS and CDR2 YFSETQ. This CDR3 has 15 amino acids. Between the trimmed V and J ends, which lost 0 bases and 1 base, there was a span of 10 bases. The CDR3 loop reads CASSLVAGANTEAFF. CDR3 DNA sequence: TGCGCCAGCAGCTTGGTAGCAGGGGCGAACACTGAAGCTTTCTTT.

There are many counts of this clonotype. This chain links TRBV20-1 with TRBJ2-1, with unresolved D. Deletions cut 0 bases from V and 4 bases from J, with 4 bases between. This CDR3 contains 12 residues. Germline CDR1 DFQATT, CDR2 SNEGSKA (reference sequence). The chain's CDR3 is CSARDPYNEQFF. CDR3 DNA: TGCAGTGCTAGAGACCCTTACAATGAGCAGTTCTTC.

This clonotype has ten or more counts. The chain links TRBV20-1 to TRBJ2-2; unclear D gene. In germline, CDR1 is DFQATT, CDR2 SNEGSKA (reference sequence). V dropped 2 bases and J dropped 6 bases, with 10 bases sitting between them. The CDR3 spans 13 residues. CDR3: CSARPPGAGELFF. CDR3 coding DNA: TGCAGTGCTAGACCCCCCGGAGCCGGGGAGCTGTTTTTT.

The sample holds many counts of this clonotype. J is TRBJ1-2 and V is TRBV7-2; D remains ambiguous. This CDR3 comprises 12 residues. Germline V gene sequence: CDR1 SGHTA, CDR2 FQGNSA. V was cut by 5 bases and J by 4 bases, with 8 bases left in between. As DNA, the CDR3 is TGTGCCAGCAGCCCAAGAGGCTATGGCTACACCTTC. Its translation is CASSPRGYGYTF.

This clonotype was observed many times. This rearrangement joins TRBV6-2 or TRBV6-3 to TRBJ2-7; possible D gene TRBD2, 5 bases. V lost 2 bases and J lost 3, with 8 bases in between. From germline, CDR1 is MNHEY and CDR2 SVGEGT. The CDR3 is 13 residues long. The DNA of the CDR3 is TGTGCCAGCAGTTACGGAGGTTACTACGAGCAGTACTTC. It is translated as CASSYGGYYEQYF.

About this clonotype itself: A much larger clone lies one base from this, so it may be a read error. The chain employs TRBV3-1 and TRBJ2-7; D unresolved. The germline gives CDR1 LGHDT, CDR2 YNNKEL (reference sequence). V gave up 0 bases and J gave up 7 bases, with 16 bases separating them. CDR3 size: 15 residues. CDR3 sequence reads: CASSQDRRVSQEQYF. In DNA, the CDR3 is TGTGCCAGCAGCCAAGATAGAAGGGTGTCCCAAGAGCAGTACTTC.

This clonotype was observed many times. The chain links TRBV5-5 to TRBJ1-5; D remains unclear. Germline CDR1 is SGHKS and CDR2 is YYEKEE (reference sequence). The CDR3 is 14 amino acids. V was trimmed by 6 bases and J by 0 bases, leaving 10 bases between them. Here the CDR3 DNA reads TGTGCCAGCACCCTCGCCGTTAGCAATCAGCCCCAGCATTTT. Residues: CASTLAVSNQPQHF.

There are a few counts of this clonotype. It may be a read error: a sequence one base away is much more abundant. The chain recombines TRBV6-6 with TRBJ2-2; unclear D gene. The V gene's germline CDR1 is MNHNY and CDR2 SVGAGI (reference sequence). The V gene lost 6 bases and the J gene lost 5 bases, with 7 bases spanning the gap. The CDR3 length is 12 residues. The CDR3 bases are TGTGCCAGCAGCAACAAGACCGGGGAGCTGTTTTTT. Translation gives CASSNKTGELFF.

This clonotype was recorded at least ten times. CDR3 sequence reads: CASSQPWKLTGELFF. Written as DNA, the CDR3 is TGCGCCAGCAGCCAGCCCTGGAAGCTTACCGGGGAGCTGTTTTTT. The V call is TRBV4-1, the J call TRBJ2-2; D is ambiguous. The length of the CDR3 is 15 residues. V was trimmed by 3 bases and J by 5 bases, leaving 13 bases between them. Germline assignment: CDR1 MGHRA and CDR2 YSYEKL.